Below are 27 T cell receptor beta chains sequenced from a single sample in a study of T-cell reconstitution after alpha-beta-depleted transplantation in children. A TCRbeta library incorporating unique molecular identifiers was prepared. Each CDR3 protein gets one entry after TCRdb re-called the PCR reads with MiXCR. The top ten clones hold roughly 4.8% of a sample with 700,000 to 850,000 distinct CDR3 sequences, roughly 16% of them seen once. Material: PBMCs, mostly from graft donor cells, obtained 360 days after TCRalphabeta/CD19-depleted stem cell transplant. All receptors derive from a male patient aged 10 to 17 who had a stem cell transplant for acute lymphoblastic leukemia, so the T cells may come from the graft donor.

J is TRBJ2-1 and V is TRBV11-2; D not certain. Between the trimmed V and J ends, which lost 2 bases and 4 bases, there was a span of 12 bases. Germline lookup yields CDR1 SGHAT and CDR2 FQNNGV. The CDR3 totals 15 residues. The chain's CDR3 is CASSLTNPSYNEQFF. DNA of the CDR3: TGTGCCAGCAGCTTAACGAACCCCTCATACAATGAGCAGTTCTTC.

This clonotype was observed at least ten times. This rearrangement joins TRBV20-1 to TRBJ2-4; tentatively, D is TRBD2 (6 bases). CDR3 length: 13 amino acids. V was trimmed by 3 bases and J by 4 bases, leaving 10 bases between them. Per the germline V gene, CDR1 is DFQATT and CDR2 is SNEGSKA (reference sequence). As DNA, the CDR3 is TGCAGTGCTAGTTCCGGACTAAAAAACATTCAGTACTTC. It yields the protein CSASSGLKNIQYF.

Ten or more counts support this clonotype. The gene calls are TRBV5-1 and TRBJ2-5; D is ambiguous. Germline V gene lookup returns CDR1 SGHRS and CDR2 YFSETQ. The CDR3 is 15 amino acids. V gave up 1 base and J gave up 5 bases, with 15 bases separating them. The CDR3, as DNA: TGCGCCAGCAGCTTGCGAGGTTATATTGGCGAGACCCAGTACTTC. This encodes CASSLRGYIGETQYF. The full variable domain, with the rest looked up from reference TRBV5-1 and TRBJ2-5, is KAGVTQTPRYLIKTRGQQVTLSCSPISGHRSVSWYQQTPGQGLQFLFEYFSETQRNKGNFPGRFSGRQFSNSRSEMNVSTLELGDSALYLCASSLRGYIGETQYFGPGTRLLVL.

A word on this clonotype: A much larger clone is a single base away; this may be a read error. The chain has TRBV7-3 and TRBJ2-3, with D possibly matching TRBD1 (6 bases). CDR3 length: 14 amino acids. Per germline, CDR1 SGHTA and CDR2 FQGTGA. As DNA, the CDR3 is TGTGGCAGCAGCTTTACAGGGATGATAGATACGCAGTATTTT. It specifies CGSSFTGMIDTQYF.

The genes are TRBV11-2 and TRBJ2-3, with D perhaps matching TRBD2 (5 bases). CDR3 length: 17 amino acids. Trimming took 5 bases from V and 2 from J, leaving 20 bases between them. CDR1 is SGHAT and CDR2 is FQNNGV in the germline V gene. Here the CDR3 DNA reads TGTGCCAGCAGCCCCCGGAGTATGCGGGTAATCACAGATACGCAGTATTTT. This translates into CASSPRSMRVITDTQYF.

This clonotype showed up just a few times. The chain is built from TRBV29-1 and TRBJ1-2; D perhaps matches TRBD1 (6 bases). The CDR3 loop spans 12 amino acids. The V and J ends lost 3 bases and 8 bases respectively, with 13 bases between them. Germline assignment: CDR1 SQVTM and CDR2 ANQGSEA. In DNA form, the CDR3 reads TGCAGCGTTGAGAGGGGGGTGCGCGGCTACACCTTC. This encodes CSVERGVRGYTF.

This chain links TRBV20-1 with TRBJ2-1; 13 nucleotides match TRBD2. There are 16 residues in the CDR3. The V segment lost 0 bases and the J segment 4 bases; nucleotides outside the gene matches: 3. CDR1 is DFQATT, CDR2 SNEGSKA, per germline (reference sequence). In DNA form, the CDR3 reads TGCAGTGCTAGAGATCTGGGACTAGCGGGATACAATGAGCAGTTCTTC. It translates to CSARDLGLAGYNEQFF.

Concerning this clonotype itself: Relative to the germline gene, one junction end is altered; a read error may explain this. V and J are TRBV6-6 and TRBJ2-5; no firm D call. Germline CDR1 and CDR2: MNHNY and SVGAGI (reference sequence). The CDR3 loop spans 13 amino acids. The CDR3 DNA reads TGTGCCAGCAGTGACTCCCCTTGGGAGACCCAGTACTTC. Translating gives CASSDSPWETQYF.

The V gene is TRBV5-1, the J gene TRBJ1-5; 7 bases are a match to TRBD1. This CDR3 is 15 amino acids long. J lost 7 bases, V lost 4 bases, and 11 bases had no gene match. Germline CDR1 SGHRS, CDR2 YFSETQ. CDR3: CASSKGQTRDQPQHF. In DNA form, the CDR3 reads TGCGCCAGCAGCAAGGGACAGACCCGAGACCAGCCCCAGCATTTT. The variable domain in full, completed from reference TRBV5-1 and TRBJ1-5, reads KAGVTQTPRYLIKTRGQQVTLSCSPISGHRSVSWYQQTPGQGLQFLFEYFSETQRNKGNFPGRFSGRQFSNSRSEMNVSTLELGDSALYLCASSKGQTRDQPQHFGDGTRLSIL.

This sequence joins TRBV5-1 and TRBJ1-3, with D perhaps matching TRBD1 (5 bases). The V gene lost 0 bases and the J gene lost 0 bases, with 16 bases spanning the gap. This CDR3 has 18 amino acids. Germline CDR1 reads SGHRS; CDR2 reads YFSETQ. The CDR3: CASSLDHAWGGSGNTIYF. For the CDR3, the DNA is TGCGCCAGCAGCTTGGATCACGCATGGGGGGGCTCTGGAAACACCATATATTTT.

The chain carries TRBV20-1 and TRBJ1-6; a possible D gene is TRBD1 (5 bases). The CDR3 totals 17 residues. The germline V gene has CDR1 DFQATT and CDR2 SNEGSKA (reference sequence). Trimming removed 0 bases at V and 0 bases at J, with 12 bases between. CDR3 protein: CSARDRVGLSYNSPLHF. The DNA of the CDR3 is TGCAGTGCTAGAGACAGGGTTGGCCTCTCCTATAATTCACCCCTCCACTTT.

The genes are TRBV20-1 and TRBJ2-7; TRBD2 aligns across 8 bases. With 1 base clipped from V and 0 bases from J, the junction kept 5 bases outside the gene matches. This CDR3 has 15 amino acids. Germline loops: CDR1 DFQATT, CDR2 SNEGSKA (reference sequence). The CDR3 region has the DNA TGCAGTGCTAGAGCTACTAGCGGCAGCTCCTACGAGCAGTACTTC. Amino acid sequence: CSARATSGSSYEQYF.

This clonotype has just a few counts. The genes are TRBV10-3 and TRBJ2-7, with 9 bases aligning to TRBD2. The trim removed 4 bases at V and 2 bases at J, leaving 6 bases unmatched. Germline CDR1 ENHRY, CDR2 SYGVKD. CDR3 length: 15 residues. The CDR3: CAISGSGRSPYEQYF. The CDR3 DNA reads as TGTGCCATCAGTGGGAGCGGGAGGTCCCCCTACGAGCAGTACTTC.

This clonotype has a count of ten or more. This rearrangement joins TRBV11-2 to TRBJ2-7, with a weak D call TRBD1 (6 bases). The germline CDR1 and CDR2 sequences are SGHAT and FQNNGV. CDR3 length: 15 amino acids. Trimming stripped 5 bases from V and 3 bases from J, with 17 bases between. CDR3 in DNA: TGTGCCAGCAGCACTTCACAGGGTAGACTCTACGAGCAGTACTTC. Amino acids: CASSTSQGRLYEQYF.

This clonotype was seen a few times. The chain uses TRBV20-1 and TRBJ2-1; a possible D gene is TRBD2 (5 bases). Germline lookup yields CDR1 DFQATT and CDR2 SNEGSKA (reference sequence). Trimming removed 6 bases from V and 0 bases from J, with 12 bases in between. This CDR3 contains 14 residues. Here the CDR3 reads CSATLVSSYNEQFF. The CDR3 DNA sequence: TGCAGTGCCACACTAGTGAGCTCCTACAATGAGCAGTTCTTC.

Comment on this clonotype: At one boundary the junction diverges from the germline segment, which might be a read error. V and J are TRBV5-5 and TRBJ2-2, with TRBD1 identical over 9 bases. The CDR3 covers 18 residues. The V gene's germline CDR1 is SGHKS and CDR2 YYEKEE (reference sequence). The DNA for the CDR3 is TGTGCCAGCAGCTTAAGCCTTGGGACAGGGTCGAACACCGGGGGGCTGTTTTTT. Translating gives CASSLSLGTGSNTGGLFF.

The J gene is TRBJ2-2, the V gene TRBV5-1, with D unclear. This CDR3 is 14 amino acids long. Between the trimmed V and J ends, which lost 2 bases and 8 bases, there was a span of 13 bases. Germline CDR1 is SGHRS and CDR2 is YFSETQ. Written as DNA, the CDR3 is TGCGCCAGCAGCTTTTCCCCTAACGGAGGGGAGCTGTTTTTT. Encoded protein: CASSFSPNGGELFF.

The rearrangement links TRBV2 to TRBJ1-1; no definite D call. The CDR3 extends over 14 amino acids. CDR1 and CDR2 from the germline V gene are SNHLY and FYNNEI. V was cut by 2 bases and J by 2 bases, with 9 bases left in between. In nucleotides, the CDR3 is TGTGCCAGCAGTGAAAATGAGGTCAACACTGAAGCTTTCTTT. The encoded protein is CASSENEVNTEAFF.

This clonotype was seen repeatedly, ten times or more. The chain is built from TRBV7-9 and TRBJ1-2; a weak D match, TRBD1 (5 bases). This CDR3 region has 14 residues. The V gene lost 5 bases and the J gene lost 8 bases, with 18 bases spanning the gap. Germline CDR1 and CDR2: SEHNR and FQNEAQ (reference sequence). CDR3 bases: TGTGCCAGCAGCCAAGTGGACATGTTTATCGGCTACACCTTC. Translation: CASSQVDMFIGYTF.

This clonotype came up many times. The gene calls are TRBV12-3 or TRBV12-4 and TRBJ2-1; 15 bases fit TRBD2. The CDR3 totals 16 residues. V lost 5 bases, J lost 9 bases, and 8 bases stayed unmatched. The CDR3 loop reads CASSPRTSGRAGEQFF. The CDR3 bases are TGTGCCAGCAGTCCCCGGACTAGCGGGAGGGCCGGTGAGCAGTTCTTC.

This clonotype was detected ten times or more. The genes are TRBV21-1 and TRBJ2-2; whether TRBD1, the table's D call, matches the DNA was not checked. TRBV21-1 corresponds to a pseudogene. This CDR3 comprises 17 residues. CDR3 loop: CASSKHRGQPRGGELFF. CDR3 sequence (DNA): TGTGCCAGCAGCAAACACAGGGGCCAACCCCGCGGCGGGGAGCTGTTTTTT.

This chain joins TRBV9 and TRBJ2-3, with D perhaps assigned TRBD1 or TRBD2 (5 bases each). The CDR3 totals 16 residues. Per the germline V gene, CDR1 is SGDLS and CDR2 is YYNGEE. Trimming stripped 3 bases from V and 0 bases from J, with 14 bases between. DNA for the CDR3: TGTGCCAGCAGCGAGCAGGGCGGGTGGAGCACAGATACGCAGTATTTT. This translates into CASSEQGGWSTDTQYF.

The chain is built from TRBV7-3 and TRBJ2-3; D may be TRBD1 or TRBD2 (6 bases each). The V and J ends lost 2 bases and 4 bases respectively, with 16 bases between them. Germline lookup yields CDR1 SGHTA and CDR2 FQGTGA. This CDR3 has 16 residues. This chain's CDR3 is CASSLGSGARPDTQYF. DNA of the CDR3: TGTGCCAGCAGCTTAGGTTCGGGGGCGCGTCCAGATACGCAGTATTTT.

This clonotype was seen a handful of times. The rearrangement joins TRBV12-3 or TRBV12-4 to TRBJ2-1; 7 bases are shared with TRBD2. Unmatched junction bases numbered 11, after V lost 6 bases and J lost 3 bases. This CDR3 is built from 16 residues. The chain's CDR3 is CASRDSGGWLYNEQFF. Written as DNA, the CDR3 is TGTGCCAGCAGGGACTCGGGGGGATGGCTCTACAATGAGCAGTTCTTC.

The V call is TRBV2, the J call TRBJ2-3; no clear D gene. Germline assignment: CDR1 SNHLY and CDR2 FYNNEI. The CDR3 runs 11 residues. The V and J ends lost 9 bases and 7 bases respectively, with 11 bases between them. The CDR3 loop is CARASAYTQYF. In nucleotides, the CDR3 is TGTGCCAGGGCCTCCGCCTATACGCAGTATTTT.

In this sample, this clonotype turned up many times. The chain employs TRBV6-1 and TRBJ2-1, with a possible D match to TRBD1 (6 bases). CDR1 and CDR2 (germline): MNHNS, SASEGT. Trimming stripped 6 bases from V and 0 bases from J, with 12 bases between. This CDR3 is built from 15 residues. CDR3 DNA sequence: TGTGCCAGCAGCCCGGACAGTTCCTCCTACAATGAGCAGTTCTTC. Amino acids: CASSPDSSSYNEQFF.

This clonotype was seen only a few times. A read error may produce the germline difference seen at one junction end. The chain employs TRBV12-3 or TRBV12-4 and TRBJ2-4, with TRBD1 matching over 7 bases. This CDR3 has 12 amino acids. The CDR3 nucleotides read TGTGCCAGCAGTTTATGGGACAGCCCGTCACACTTC. As protein: CASSLWDSPSHF.